This entry lists 29 T cell receptor beta chains sequenced from one sample in a study of blood T cell repertoires in COVID-19. Sequencing was performed with immunoSEQ multiplex PCR; in TCRdb, only in-frame clones are kept and a portion is missing. The sample comprises around 100,000 clones, roughly nine tenths of which are singletons, and approximately 30% rests with the top ten. Sample: peripheral blood. The source is a woman of 80 years or more with acute or convalescent COVID-19.

The chain has TRBV18 and TRBJ2-7; a weak D match, TRBD1 (5 bases). Trimming stripped 6 bases from V and 5 bases from J, with 14 bases between. Germline V gene sequence: CDR1 KGHSH, CDR2 LQKENI. CDR3 length: 13 residues. The CDR3 protein is CASSRQGTDEQYF. In nucleotides, the CDR3 is TGTGCCAGCTCCCGGCAGGGTACCGACGAGCAGTACTTC.

The chain carries TRBV18 and TRBJ2-2; 7 bases are shared with TRBD1. CDR1 and CDR2 from the germline V gene are KGHSH and LQKENI. V lost 6 bases and J lost 0; bases outside the gene matches: 10. The CDR3 contains 17 residues. The CDR3: CASSPGQLYANTGELFF. For the CDR3, the DNA is TGTGCCAGCTCGCCGGGACAGCTATACGCGAACACCGGGGAGCTGTTTTTT. Based on the CDR3 plus reference TRBV18 and TRBJ2-2, the full variable domain is NAGVMQNPRHLVRRRGQEARLRCSPMKGHSHVYWYRQLPEEGLKFMVYLQKENIIDESGMPKERFSAEFPKEGPSILRIQQVVRGDSAAYFCASSPGQLYANTGELFFGEGSRLTVL.

The chain recombines TRBV2 with TRBJ2-5, with 7 bases lining up with TRBD2. CDR3 length: 14 residues. Germline loops: CDR1 SNHLY, CDR2 FYNNEI. Trimming took 4 bases from V and 4 from J; bases not matched to a gene: 6. For the CDR3, the DNA is TGTGCCAGCAGTGGCCCTGGGGGGGTAGAGACCCAGTACTTC. Translation gives CASSGPGGVETQYF.

V and J are TRBV5-4 and TRBJ2-7; no firm D call. CDR1 and CDR2 (germline): SGHNT, YYREEE (reference sequence). The length of the CDR3 is 14 residues. V lost 4 bases, J lost 0 bases, and 11 bases lay in between. The CDR3: CASSHLTRSYEQYF. The CDR3 coding sequence is TGTGCCAGCAGCCACTTGACTCGCTCCTACGAGCAGTACTTC. Full variable domain (missing parts from reference TRBV5-4 and TRBJ2-7): ETGVTQSPTHLIKTRGQQVTLRCSSQSGHNTVSWYQQALGQGPQFIFQYYREEENGRGNFPPRFSGLQFPNYSSELNVNALELDDSALYLCASSHLTRSYEQYFGPGTRLTVT.

The CDR3 DNA is TGTGCCAGTAGTATCAGGGGTAATCAGCCCCAGCATTTT. Amino acids: CASSIRGNQPQHF. The V and J genes are TRBV19 and TRBJ1-5, with a possible D match to TRBD1 (6 bases). V was cut by 3 bases and J by 4 bases, with 7 bases left in between. CDR3 length: 13 amino acids. From germline, CDR1 is LNHDA and CDR2 SQIVND (reference sequence).

The rearrangement links TRBV6-5 to TRBJ2-2; D perhaps matches TRBD2 (5 bases). The CDR3 runs to 11 residues. Germline V gene data show CDR1 as MNHEY and CDR2 as SVGAGI. With 4 bases removed from V and 13 bases from J, the gap between germline ends came to 10 bases. CDR3 sequence: CASSLEGRLFF. In DNA, the CDR3 is TGTGCCAGCAGTTTAGAAGGGAGGCTGTTTTTT.

The rearrangement joins TRBV2 to TRBJ2-7; D is possibly TRBD1 (6 bases). Germline V gene lookup returns CDR1 SNHLY and CDR2 FYNNEI. The ends were cut back, 5 bases at V and 2 bases at J, with 10 bases in the middle. The CDR3 contains 13 residues. The CDR3 DNA reads TGTGCCAGCAGTACACAGGGTGCCTACGAGCAGTACTTC. This codes for CASSTQGAYEQYF.

The J gene is TRBJ1-4, the V gene TRBV10-3; D call uncertain. Germline loops: CDR1 ENHRY, CDR2 SYGVKD. The CDR3 runs 16 residues. V was shortened by 2 bases and J by 5 bases, with 15 bases between the two germline ends. The CDR3 nucleotides are TGTGCCATCAGTGAGAGGCCGGCAGGCGAAAATGAAAAACTGTTTTTT. It is translated as CAISERPAGENEKLFF.

This chain joins TRBV2 and TRBJ1-2, with 9 bases fitting TRBD1. The CDR3 extends over 15 amino acids. Trimming cost V 6 bases and J 4 bases; bases outside gene matches: 9. The germline gives CDR1 SNHLY, CDR2 FYNNEI. The CDR3: CASRPTGGFLYGYTF. Here the CDR3 DNA reads TGTGCCAGCAGGCCTACAGGGGGCTTTCTCTATGGCTACACCTTC.

This chain connects TRBV19 to TRBJ1-5, with unresolved D. V dropped 4 bases and J dropped 0 bases, with 7 bases sitting between them. The germline CDR1 and CDR2 sequences are LNHDA and SQIVND (reference sequence). The CDR3 contains 14 residues. The CDR3 protein is CASSSFGSNQPQHF. CDR3 in DNA: TGTGCCAGTAGTAGTTTCGGTAGCAATCAGCCCCAGCATTTT.

The rearrangement joins TRBV7-2 to TRBJ2-1; TRBD2 matches at 9 bases. The trim removed 5 bases at V and 0 bases at J, leaving 2 bases unmatched. The CDR3 has 15 amino acids. The germline V gene has CDR1 SGHTA and CDR2 FQGNSA. The CDR3 protein is CASSQAGGSYNEQFF. CDR3 DNA: TGTGCCAGCAGCCAAGCGGGGGGCTCCTACAATGAGCAGTTCTTC.

CDR3 region: CASSLGTGNYGYTF. Written as DNA, the CDR3 is TGTGCCAGCAGCTTAGGGACAGGGAACTATGGCTACACCTTC. V is TRBV7-2 and J is TRBJ1-2; 8 nucleotides align to TRBD1. Germline CDR1 and CDR2: SGHTA and FQGNSA. This CDR3 comprises 14 residues. V lost 1 base to trimming and J lost 2 bases; unmatched junction nucleotides: 0.

V is TRBV7-6 and J is TRBJ2-3, with TRBD2 matching over 11 bases. This CDR3 has 16 amino acids. V was pared by 4 bases and J by 2 bases, with 5 bases of the junction left unmatched. Germline assignment: CDR1 SGHVS and CDR2 FNYEAQ. The CDR3 DNA follows: TGTGCCAGCAGCTCTAGACTAGCGGGGATCACAGATACGCAGTATTTT. This translates into CASSSRLAGITDTQYF. Complete variable domain (other parts from reference TRBV7-6 and TRBJ2-3): GAGVSQSPRYKVTKRGQDVALRCDPISGHVSLYWYRQALGQGPEFLTYFNYEAQQDKSGLPNDRFSAERPEGSISTLTIQRTEQRDSAMYRCASSSRLAGITDTQYFGPGTRLTVL.

The J gene is TRBJ2-5, the V gene TRBV15, with TRBD2 matching over 13 bases. The ends lost 0 bases at V and 1 base at J; junction bases unmatched: 11. The CDR3 length is 20 residues. CDR1 and CDR2 (germline): LNHNV, YYDKDF (reference sequence). CDR3 residues: CATSREWSGLAGALQETQYF. CDR3 DNA: TGTGCCACCAGCAGAGAATGGTCAGGACTAGCGGGGGCCCTCCAAGAGACCCAGTACTTC.

V usage is TRBV19 and J usage is TRBJ1-2; TRBD1 agrees at 7 bases. The germline V gene has CDR1 LNHDA and CDR2 SQIVND (reference sequence). CDR3 length: 14 residues. J was trimmed by 4 bases and V by 7 bases; bases with no gene match: 9. CDR3 loop: CASTVQGSAYGYTF. CDR3 in DNA: TGTGCCAGTACTGTACAGGGGAGCGCCTATGGCTACACCTTC.

This clone showed up just a few times. The J gene is TRBJ2-7, the V gene TRBV2; 7 bases fit TRBD1. Germline lookup yields CDR1 SNHLY and CDR2 FYNNEI. CDR3 length equals 15 residues. The V and J ends lost 7 bases and 1 base, in that order; junction bases with no gene match: 10. The CDR3 loop is CASILQGMVSYEQYF. The DNA of the CDR3 is TGTGCCAGCATTTTACAGGGGATGGTATCCTACGAGCAGTACTTC.

The count of this clone is one. V is TRBV2 and J is TRBJ1-2; D is unresolved. Trimming pared 6 bases from V and 2 bases from J, leaving 7 bases between. The CDR3 totals 12 residues. The V gene's germline CDR1 is SNHLY and CDR2 FYNNEI. The chain's CDR3 is CASSLTNYGYTF. As DNA, the CDR3 is TGTGCCAGCAGCCTGACAAACTATGGCTACACCTTC.

The gene calls are TRBV19 and TRBJ1-1; TRBD1 might be the D (6 bases). CDR3 length: 17 amino acids. V lost 3 bases, J lost 2 bases, and 19 bases lay in between. CDR1 and CDR2 (germline): LNHDA, SQIVND (reference sequence). CDR3: CASSITGLNRANTEAFF. CDR3 bases: TGTGCCAGTAGTATTACGGGCCTCAACAGGGCTAACACTGAAGCTTTCTTT.

This chain joins TRBV5-1 and TRBJ1-4; a possible D gene is TRBD1 (5 bases). Germline loops: CDR1 SGHRS, CDR2 YFSETQ. The CDR3 runs 15 residues. V lost 2 bases to trimming and J lost 2 bases, with 10 bases between them. DNA for the CDR3: TGCGCCAGCAGCTTCGGGGGGACCACTAATGAAAAACTGTTTTTT. This encodes CASSFGGTTNEKLFF.

This sequence joins TRBV6-5 and TRBJ2-7, with unresolved D. Germline loops: CDR1 MNHEY, CDR2 SVGAGI. This CDR3 region has 13 residues. Trimming removed 5 bases from V and 1 base from J, with 9 bases in between. CDR3 sequence (DNA): TGTGCCAGCAGTCCCGGGTCGTCCTACGAGCAGTACTTC. This codes for CASSPGSSYEQYF.

In its sample, this clone was seen once. The rearrangement uses TRBV20-1 and TRBJ2-1, with no clear D. Germline V lookup: CDR1 DFQATT, CDR2 SNEGSKA (reference sequence). This CDR3 spans 10 amino acids. Trimming took off 5 bases at V and 5 bases at J, with 4 bases between the two ends. The CDR3 is CSALDNEQFF. The CDR3 nucleotides are TGCAGTGCTTTAGACAATGAGCAGTTCTTC.

The chain links TRBV24-1 to TRBJ1-2; TRBD1 agrees at 11 bases. This CDR3 contains 15 residues. With 6 bases clipped from V and 5 bases from J, the junction kept 7 bases outside the gene matches. Germline V gene data show CDR1 as KGHDR and CDR2 as SFDVKD. The CDR3 loop is CATSSGQGARYGYTF. The CDR3 DNA follows: TGTGCCACCAGTTCCGGACAGGGGGCGCGGTATGGCTACACCTTC.

This clone was observed once. In nucleotides, the CDR3 is TGTGCCAGTCGATTAACAGGGGTCTATGGCTACACCTTC. This sequence encodes CASRLTGVYGYTF. The chain recombines TRBV19 with TRBJ1-2; TRBD1 aligns across 7 bases. The CDR3 runs 13 residues. The germline CDR1 and CDR2 sequences are LNHDA and SQIVND (reference sequence). The ends lost 8 bases at V and 4 bases at J; junction bases unmatched: 7.

This sequence joins TRBV10-3 and TRBJ1-1; D is uncertain. Germline lookup yields CDR1 ENHRY and CDR2 SYGVKD. The CDR3 spans 14 residues. The ends were cut back, 0 bases at V and 1 base at J, with 6 bases in the middle. For the CDR3, the DNA is TGTGCCATCAGTGAGTCCGTCTCGAACACTGAAGCTTTCTTT. Protein sequence: CAISESVSNTEAFF.

This chain joins TRBV4-1 and TRBJ2-5; perhaps TRBD2 as D (6 bases). Between the trimmed V and J ends, which lost 0 bases and 7 bases, there was a span of 12 bases. The germline V gene has CDR1 MGHRA and CDR2 YSYEKL. The CDR3 has 14 residues. CDR3 residues: CASSQESPGVTQYF. The CDR3 coding sequence is TGCGCCAGCAGCCAAGAGAGCCCGGGAGTGACCCAGTACTTC.

V gene TRBV7-2 combines with J gene TRBJ1-2; the match to TRBD1 covers 8 bases. With V trimmed by 0 bases and J by 6 bases, 6 bases remained unmatched. The germline V gene has CDR1 SGHTA and CDR2 FQGNSA. The CDR3 covers 15 residues. The DNA of the CDR3 is TGTGCCAGCAGCTTAGCGTGGACAGGGCCGGATGGCTACACCTTC. Amino acids: CASSLAWTGPDGYTF.

The chain recombines TRBV18 with TRBJ1-1; D possibly corresponds to TRBD1 (5 bases). CDR3 length: 14 amino acids. The germline V gene encodes CDR1 KGHSH and CDR2 LQKENI. Trimming shortened V by 5 bases and J by 5 bases, and 15 bases separated the two germline ends. CDR3 amino acids: CASSYLQGGTEAFF. As DNA, the CDR3 is TGTGCCAGCTCATACCTCCAGGGTGGAACTGAAGCTTTCTTT.

The V call is TRBV29-1, the J call TRBJ2-5; no clear D. CDR1 and CDR2 from the germline V gene are SQVTM and ANQGSEA. The CDR3 loop spans 14 amino acids. Trimming pared 6 bases from V and 0 bases from J, leaving 14 bases between. The CDR3 spells CSVVKSDYQETQYF. In nucleotides, the CDR3 is TGCAGCGTAGTAAAATCCGACTACCAAGAGACCCAGTACTTC.

The V gene is TRBV19, the J gene TRBJ1-1; TRBD1 is a possible D gene (6 bases). CDR3 length: 13 residues. The germline V gene has CDR1 LNHDA and CDR2 SQIVND (reference sequence). V lost 6 bases and J lost 4, with 12 bases in between. CDR3 region: CASSGQRSTEAFF. The CDR3 region has the DNA TGTGCCAGTAGCGGACAGAGGAGCACTGAAGCTTTCTTT.